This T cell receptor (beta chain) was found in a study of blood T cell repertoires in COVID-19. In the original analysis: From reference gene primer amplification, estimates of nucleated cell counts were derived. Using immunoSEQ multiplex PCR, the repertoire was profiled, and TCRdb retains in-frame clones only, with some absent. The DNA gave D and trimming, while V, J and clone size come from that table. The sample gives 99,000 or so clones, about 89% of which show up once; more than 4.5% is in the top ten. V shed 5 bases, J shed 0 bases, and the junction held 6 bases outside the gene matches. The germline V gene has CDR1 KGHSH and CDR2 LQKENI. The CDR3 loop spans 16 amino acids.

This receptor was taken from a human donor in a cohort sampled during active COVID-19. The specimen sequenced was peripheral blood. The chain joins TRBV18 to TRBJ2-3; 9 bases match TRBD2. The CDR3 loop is CASSTGLASSTDTQYF. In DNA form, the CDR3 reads TGTGCCAGCTCAACAGGACTAGCGTCGAGCACAGATACGCAGTATTTT.